Shown below are 30 T cell receptor beta chains from a single sample sequenced in a study of blood T cells in healthy people across ages. Using a J-beta primer mix together with a sample-barcoded 5' primer, a second PCR was run for about 7 to 12 cycles. TCRdb fed the 5' RACE reads into MiXCR, producing one record per CDR3 protein. The data hold around 800,000 distinct CDR3 sequences, with around 62% observed a single time. Sequencing was carried out using blood. The receptor set was obtained from a man aged 25 to 40 in good health.

With regard to this clonotype: Being one base from a much bigger clone, this may be a read error. The genes are TRBV24-1 and TRBJ2-1; D ambiguous. Germline V gives CDR1 KGHDR, CDR2 SFDVKD. CDR3 length equals 11 residues. The CDR3 spells CATSGGNERFF. The CDR3 nucleotides are TGTGCCACCTCGGGCGGAAATGAGCGGTTCTTC.

The chain employs TRBV2 and TRBJ2-5; 8 positions match TRBD1. The ends lost 10 bases at V and 4 bases at J; junction bases unmatched: 11. This CDR3 region has 14 residues. Germline CDR1 SNHLY, CDR2 FYNNEI. DNA for the CDR3: TGTGCCAACAATGATCGGGGGACAGGAGAGACCCAGTACTTC. Amino acid sequence: CANNDRGTGETQYF.

This clonotype was picked up one time. This chain connects TRBV14 to TRBJ2-7; D might be TRBD1 or TRBD2, each matching 5 bases. The germline CDR1 and CDR2 sequences are SGHDN and FVKESK. The CDR3 is made up of 15 amino acids. V was clipped by 3 bases and J by 7 bases, with 19 bases between them. CDR3: CASSQDPGPFGEQYF. In nucleotides, the CDR3 is TGTGCCAGCAGCCAGGATCCGGGACCGTTCGGAGAGCAGTACTTC.

This clonotype was counted only a few times. This chain joins TRBV20-1 and TRBJ2-5; a weak D match, TRBD2 (5 bases). The V end lost 0 bases, the J end lost 7 bases, and 15 bases lay between the germline ends. The CDR3 loop spans 14 amino acids. Germline CDR1 DFQATT, CDR2 SNEGSKA (reference sequence). The CDR3 DNA follows: TGCAGTGCTAGAGAGGAAACTAGATTAGGGACCCAGTACTTC. Translation: CSAREETRLGTQYF.

The sample holds many counts of this clonotype. Here the CDR3 reads CASSVDGRYYEQYF. The CDR3 DNA reads TGTGCCAGCAGCGTAGACGGCAGGTACTACGAGCAGTACTTC. V and J are TRBV9 and TRBJ2-7; no definite D call. The CDR3 is 14 residues long. CDR1 is SGDLS and CDR2 is YYNGEE in the germline V gene. V shed 0 bases and J shed 3 bases, with 10 bases lying between them.

CDR3 bases: TGTGCCAGCAGTTGGTGGTCTAGCGGGGGTACGTCTAGCACAGATACGCAGTATTTT. This sequence encodes CASSWWSSGGTSSTDTQYF. This chain connects TRBV6-2 or TRBV6-3 to TRBJ2-3; 10 nucleotides match TRBD2. The V gene end was trimmed by 4 bases and the J gene end by 0 bases; junction bases not matched to a gene: 13. The germline V gene encodes CDR1 MNHEY and CDR2 SVGEGT. The CDR3 extends over 19 amino acids.

The rearrangement joins TRBV7-2 to TRBJ1-1; 10 positions agree with TRBD1. The V gene end was trimmed by 1 base and the J gene end by 5 bases; junction bases not matched to a gene: 7. This CDR3 is built from 16 residues. Looked up from germline, CDR1 is SGHTA and CDR2 is FQGNSA. CDR3 DNA sequence: TGTGCCAGCAGCTTAGATGGGACAGGGGCCGGAACTGAAGCTTTCTTT. Translation: CASSLDGTGAGTEAFF.

In this sample, this clonotype turned up many times. The chain is built from TRBV7-2 and TRBJ2-4; tentative D call: TRBD2 (7 bases). Trimming took 5 bases from V and 2 from J, leaving 13 bases between them. CDR3 length equals 15 residues. Looked up from germline, CDR1 is SGHTA and CDR2 is FQGNSA. The CDR3 is CASSLGGGSKNIQYF. CDR3 DNA sequence: TGTGCCAGCAGCCTAGGGGGGGGTTCCAAAAACATTCAGTACTTC.

This clonotype was observed a few times. The V and J genes are TRBV4-3 and TRBJ2-1; no clear D gene. The CDR3 contains 16 residues. The germline gives CDR1 LGHNA, CDR2 YSLEER. Deletions cut 0 bases from V and 2 bases from J, with 11 bases between. CDR3 nucleotide sequence: TGCGCCAGCAGCCAAGAGGCCCCGGGTCCCTACAATGAGCAGTTCTTC. This translates into CASSQEAPGPYNEQFF.

In DNA form, the CDR3 reads TGCGCCAGCAGCATAGGACAGGTTATTTTCGGCTACGAGCAGTACTTC. Translation: CASSIGQVIFGYEQYF. The V gene is TRBV5-1, the J gene TRBJ2-4; 7 positions agree with TRBD1. The end of the DNA fits TRBJ2-7 better, so the J call may be wrong. Germline V gene data show CDR1 as SGHRS and CDR2 as YFSETQ. The CDR3 is 16 residues long.

This clonotype was observed a handful of times. The rearrangement uses TRBV6-2 or TRBV6-3 and TRBJ2-4, with TRBD2 matching 8 bases. The J call could be wrong; TRBJ2-7 is a better fit for the DNA end. CDR3 size: 13 residues. The V gene's germline CDR1 is MNHEY and CDR2 SVGEGT. The CDR3 bases are TGTGCCAGCAGGGGACTAGATTCCTACGAGCAGTACTTC. Protein sequence: CASRGLDSYEQYF.

The V gene is TRBV20-1, the J gene TRBJ2-3; 8 bases fit TRBD2. V lost 3 bases, J lost 2 bases, and 7 bases stayed unmatched. The CDR3 is 15 amino acids. Germline CDR1 DFQATT, CDR2 SNEGSKA (reference sequence). The CDR3 DNA sequence: TGCAGTGCTAGTTCAGCGGGGGTTACCACAGATACGCAGTATTTT. Encoded protein: CSASSAGVTTDTQYF.

The chain is built from TRBV28 and TRBJ1-1; no clear D gene. Germline-derived CDR1 and CDR2 are MDHEN and SYDVKM. Between the trimmed V and J ends, which lost 4 bases and 8 bases, there was a span of 5 bases. The CDR3 extends over 10 amino acids. CDR3: CASSYGEAFF. CDR3 DNA sequence: TGTGCCAGCAGTTATGGGGAAGCTTTCTTT.

The gene calls are TRBV9 and TRBJ2-1; the match to TRBD2 covers 11 bases. The V segment lost 4 bases and the J segment 5 bases; nucleotides outside the gene matches: 11. The CDR3 runs 17 residues. Per germline, CDR1 SGDLS and CDR2 YYNGEE. The CDR3 is CASSHPSSGGMDNEQFF. In DNA, the CDR3 is TGTGCCAGCAGCCACCCTTCTAGCGGGGGGATGGACAATGAGCAGTTCTTC.

The genes are TRBV27 and TRBJ2-4, with 7 bases that match TRBD2. TRBJ2-7 explains the end of the DNA better; the J call may be wrong. The CDR3 consists of 15 residues. The germline CDR1 and CDR2 sequences are MNHEY and SMNVEV (reference sequence). This chain's CDR3 is CASRDGASGWYEQYF. The CDR3 nucleotides read TGTGCCAGCAGAGATGGGGCTAGCGGTTGGTACGAGCAGTACTTC.

This clonotype appeared a few times. The chain joins TRBV12-3 or TRBV12-4 to TRBJ2-7; 7 bases map to TRBD1. Trimming cost V 5 bases and J 0 bases; bases outside gene matches: 4. The CDR3 runs 14 residues. Here the CDR3 reads CASSTWTGSYEQYF. The CDR3 region has the DNA TGTGCCAGCAGTACCTGGACAGGCTCCTACGAGCAGTACTTC.

The rearrangement links TRBV4-1 to TRBJ1-1; TRBD1 is a possible D gene (5 bases). Germline V gene data show CDR1 as MGHRA and CDR2 as YSYEKL. The V gene lost 4 bases and the J gene lost 7 bases, with 13 bases spanning the gap. CDR3 length: 13 amino acids. DNA for the CDR3: TGCGCCAGCAGCCGAATCCGGGACGGTGAAGCTTTCTTT. This gives the protein CASSRIRDGEAFF.

As for this clonotype: A junction end diverges from the germline sequence, so it may reflect a read error. The gene calls are TRBV7-2 and TRBJ2-5; 10 bases match TRBD2. Germline V gives CDR1 SGHTA, CDR2 FQGNSA. The CDR3 runs to 16 residues. The CDR3: CASSLPSGGEAWTRYF. The CDR3 nucleotides are TGTGCCAGCAGCTTACCAAGCGGGGGGGAGGCATGGACCCGGTACTTC.

The chain links TRBV7-2 to TRBJ2-7; no reliable D call. V lost 6 bases, J lost 3 bases, and 12 bases lay in between. CDR1 is SGHTA, CDR2 FQGNSA, per germline. There are 13 residues in the CDR3. CDR3 nucleotides: TGTGCCAGCAGGATGGGTCAACACTACGAGCAGTACTTC. This sequence encodes CASRMGQHYEQYF.

This clonotype was recorded only once. The V and J genes are TRBV9 and TRBJ1-2, with a tentative D call TRBD1 (6 bases). The CDR3 covers 15 residues. V was pared by 3 bases and J by 3 bases, with 15 bases between. Germline V gene data show CDR1 as SGDLS and CDR2 as YYNGEE. The CDR3 sequence is CASSATGTPYYGYTF. The CDR3 DNA reads TGTGCCAGCAGCGCTACCGGGACACCATACTATGGCTACACCTTC. Using reference TRBV9 and TRBJ1-2 for the parts outside the CDR3, the full variable domain is DSGVTQTPKHLITATGQRVTLRCSPRSGDLSVYWYQQSLDQGLQFLIQYYNGEERAKGNILERFSAQQFPDLHSELNLSSLELGDSALYFCASSATGTPYYGYTFGSGTRLTVV.

The J gene is TRBJ1-1, the V gene TRBV5-1; a weak D match, TRBD1 (6 bases). The germline V and J ends were trimmed by 2 bases and 1 base, with 24 bases remaining between them. From germline, CDR1 is SGHRS and CDR2 YFSETQ. This CDR3 has 19 amino acids. CDR3 protein: CASSFRRTTGGRSNTEAFF. CDR3 nucleotides: TGCGCCAGCAGCTTTCGTAGGACTACCGGGGGCCGTTCGAACACTGAAGCTTTCTTT.

The V call is TRBV20-1, the J call TRBJ1-1, with 12 bases matching TRBD1. Germline CDR1 is DFQATT and CDR2 is SNEGSKA (reference sequence). V lost 4 bases and J lost 3; bases outside the gene matches: 9. The CDR3 runs 16 residues. CDR3 coding DNA: TGCAGTGCTAAACGAGGGACAGGGGGCGCGTACACTGAAGCTTTCTTT. Translated: CSAKRGTGGAYTEAFF.

The gene calls are TRBV3-1 and TRBJ2-1; 9 nucleotides line up with TRBD2. The CDR3 has 13 amino acids. The germline V gene has CDR1 LGHDT and CDR2 YNNKEL (reference sequence). The trim removed 4 bases at V and 10 bases at J, leaving 5 bases unmatched. The CDR3 DNA follows: TGTGCCAGCAGCCGCGGGGGGGGGCAGGAGCAGTTCTTC. Translating gives CASSRGGGQEQFF.

Remarks on this clonotype: The junction departs from the called germline gene at one end, perhaps through a read error. The rearrangement joins TRBV12-3 or TRBV12-4 to TRBJ2-3; D could derive from TRBD1 or TRBD2 (5 bases each). The CDR3 contains 14 residues. This chain's CDR3 is CTSSARGAGDTQYF. For the CDR3, the DNA is TGTACCAGCAGTGCCCGGGGCGCGGGAGATACGCAGTATTTT.

This chain joins TRBV10-3 and TRBJ1-5; D unresolved. The germline gives CDR1 ENHRY, CDR2 SYGVKD. The CDR3 is made up of 15 amino acids. V was cut by 10 bases and J by 2 bases, with 18 bases left in between. The CDR3 spells CATKPTGSGNQPQHF. In DNA, the CDR3 is TGTGCCACCAAACCGACCGGTTCTGGCAATCAGCCCCAGCATTTT.

This clonotype has more than one count but fewer than ten. The V call is TRBV5-6, the J call TRBJ2-1, with a possible D match to TRBD1 (6 bases). Germline CDR1 SGHDT, CDR2 YYEEEE. There are 16 residues in the CDR3. Between the trimmed V and J ends, which lost 0 bases and 0 bases, there was a span of 10 bases. For the CDR3, the DNA is TGTGCCAGCAGCTTGGATACAGGGAGCTCCTACAATGAGCAGTTCTTC. Residues: CASSLDTGSSYNEQFF.

The J gene is TRBJ2-5, the V gene TRBV20-1, with D possibly being TRBD2 (6 bases). Germline assignment: CDR1 DFQATT and CDR2 SNEGSKA (reference sequence). Trimming pared 5 bases from V and 4 bases from J, leaving 11 bases between. The CDR3 runs 12 residues. The CDR3 region is CSAGGAIETQYF. The CDR3 nucleotides are TGCAGTGCTGGAGGGGCTATAGAGACCCAGTACTTC.

V is TRBV7-9 and J is TRBJ1-2; D might be TRBD1 (5 bases). The CDR3 is 13 amino acids. The V and J ends lost 6 bases and 4 bases respectively, with 12 bases between them. Germline V gives CDR1 SEHNR, CDR2 FQNEAQ (reference sequence). The DNA for the CDR3 is TGTGCCAGCAGAAGCGACAGACCCTATGGCTACACCTTC. Protein sequence: CASRSDRPYGYTF.

The chain combines TRBV14 with TRBJ2-3; no clear D gene. The germline V and J ends were trimmed by 2 bases and 3 bases, with 9 bases remaining between them. This CDR3 is built from 14 residues. The germline gives CDR1 SGHDN, CDR2 FVKESK. In DNA, the CDR3 is TGTGCCAGCAGCCAATATGCCAGGACAGATACGCAGTATTTT. The encoded protein is CASSQYARTDTQYF.

There are a few counts of this clonotype. The V and J genes are TRBV6-4 and TRBJ2-3; TRBD1 matches at 9 bases. Germline-derived CDR1 and CDR2 are MRHNA and SNTAGT. This CDR3 is built from 15 residues. Trimming removed 3 bases from V and 4 bases from J; junction bases left unmatched: 5. The DNA for the CDR3 is TGTGCCAGCAGTGATAGGACAGGGGAGGCAGATACGCAGTATTTT. Translated: CASSDRTGEADTQYF.